The rows below give T cell receptor beta chains drawn from one sample of a study of shared clonotypes between healthy human individuals. Using immunoSEQ multiplex PCR, the repertoire was profiled, and TCRdb retains in-frame clones only, with some absent. Of under 2,000,000 clones listed, about 95% are singletons. Sequencing was carried out using naive CD8+ T cells sorted from blood. Receptors originate from a man younger than 30 in good health. The CDR3 runs from the conserved cysteine through the conserved F or W. Fields, in order: clone size, V gene, J gene, D gene, CDR3 protein, CDR3 DNA. A D gene is named only where the DNA matches it firmly. Clone size is stated in some rows and not others, as once, few, many or a class when expanded.

clone_size: once; v_call: TRBV6-1; j_call: TRBJ2-4; d_call: NA; cdr3_aa: CASRHRDINIQYF; cdr3_nt: TGTGCCAGCAGACACCGGGACATAAACATTCAGTACTTC
clone_size: NA; v_call: TRBV15; j_call: TRBJ1-6; d_call: NA; cdr3_aa: CATSRDRAASSYNSPLHF; cdr3_nt: TGTGCCACCAGCAGAGATCGGGCAGCAAGCTCCTATAATTCACCCCTCCACTTT
clone_size: NA; v_call: TRBV6-1; j_call: TRBJ2-7; d_call: NA; cdr3_aa: CASSAREVYEQYF; cdr3_nt: TGTGCCAGCAGTGCAAGAGAGGTCTACGAGCAGTACTTC
clone_size: NA; v_call: TRBV6-1; j_call: TRBJ1-1; d_call: TRBD1; cdr3_aa: CASSLTGAGEAFF; cdr3_nt: TGTGCCAGCAGCCTAACAGGGGCGGGGGAAGCTTTCTTT
clone_size: NA; v_call: TRBV7-9; j_call: TRBJ2-7; d_call: NA; cdr3_aa: CASSLGSRAYEQYF; cdr3_nt: TGTGCCAGCAGCTTAGGTTCTAGGGCCTACGAGCAGTACTTC
clone_size: NA; v_call: TRBV4-2; j_call: TRBJ2-7; d_call: TRBD2; cdr3_aa: CASSQESGGRYEQYF; cdr3_nt: TGTGCCAGCAGCCAAGAGAGCGGGGGTCGCTACGAGCAGTACTTC
clone_size: NA; v_call: TRBV7-9; j_call: TRBJ2-5; d_call: TRBD1; cdr3_aa: CASSLLEDREETQYF; cdr3_nt: TGTGCCAGCAGCTTGCTAGAGGACAGGGAAGAGACCCAGTACTTC
clone_size: NA; v_call: TRBV2; j_call: TRBJ2-1; d_call: TRBD2; cdr3_aa: CAGTGTSQSFSSYNEQFF; cdr3_nt: TGTGCCGGTACCGGGACTAGCCAAAGTTTCAGCTCCTACAATGAGCAGTTCTTC
clone_size: NA; v_call: TRBV6-5; j_call: TRBJ1-5; d_call: NA; cdr3_aa: CASSSGFSNQPQHF; cdr3_nt: TGTGCCAGCAGTTCAGGCTTTAGCAATCAGCCCCAGCATTTT
clone_size: NA; v_call: TRBV4-3; j_call: TRBJ2-7; d_call: TRBD2; cdr3_aa: CASSQEAGVYEQYF; cdr3_nt: TGCGCCAGCAGCCAAGAAGCGGGAGTCTACGAGCAGTACTTC
clone_size: NA; v_call: TRBV6-1; j_call: TRBJ1-4; d_call: NA; cdr3_aa: CASSDFKRSSEKLFF; cdr3_nt: TGTGCCAGCAGTGACTTTAAAAGGTCTTCTGAAAAACTGTTTTTT
clone_size: once; v_call: TRBV7-9; j_call: TRBJ2-1; d_call: NA; cdr3_aa: CASAPPLTVLDEQFF; cdr3_nt: TGTGCCAGCGCCCCCCCCCTGACAGTCCTTGATGAGCAGTTCTTC
clone_size: NA; v_call: TRBV13; j_call: TRBJ2-2; d_call: TRBD1; cdr3_aa: CASSADGTGNTGELFF; cdr3_nt: TGTGCCAGCAGCGCAGACGGGACAGGAAACACCGGGGAGCTGTTTTTT
clone_size: once; v_call: TRBV30; j_call: TRBJ2-1; d_call: NA; cdr3_aa: CAWRGAGILNNEQFF; cdr3_nt: TGTGCCTGGAGGGGGGCAGGGATTTTGAACAATGAGCAGTTCTTC
clone_size: NA; v_call: TRBV29-1; j_call: TRBJ1-1; d_call: NA; cdr3_aa: CSVEDRAANTEAFF; cdr3_nt: TGCAGCGTTGAAGATCGGGCAGCGAACACTGAAGCTTTCTTT
clone_size: NA; v_call: TRBV27; j_call: TRBJ2-5; d_call: TRBD2; cdr3_aa: CASSLGGVAGAETQYF; cdr3_nt: TGTGCCAGCAGTTTAGGGGGGGTAGCGGGAGCAGAGACCCAGTACTTC
clone_size: NA; v_call: TRBV11-2; j_call: TRBJ2-7; d_call: NA; cdr3_aa: CASSLAGKMDEQYF; cdr3_nt: TGTGCCAGCAGCTTAGCAGGGAAAATGGACGAGCAGTACTTC
clone_size: once; v_call: TRBV9; j_call: TRBJ2-7; d_call: NA; cdr3_aa: CASSVEPGGSYEQYF; cdr3_nt: TGTGCCAGCAGCGTAGAACCTGGCGGTTCCTACGAGCAGTACTTC
clone_size: NA; v_call: TRBV4-3; j_call: TRBJ1-6; d_call: NA; cdr3_aa: CASSQGVGVEDSPLHF; cdr3_nt: TGCGCCAGCAGCCAAGGGGTTGGGGTGGAAGATTCACCCCTCCACTTT
clone_size: NA; v_call: TRBV7-6; j_call: TRBJ1-2; d_call: TRBD1; cdr3_aa: CASSRLSARGNNYGYTF; cdr3_nt: TGTGCCAGCAGCCGCTTGAGCGCCAGGGGGAATAACTATGGCTACACCTTC
clone_size: NA; v_call: TRBV20-1; j_call: TRBJ2-3; d_call: NA; cdr3_aa: CSASFPDTQYF; cdr3_nt: TGCAGTGCTAGTTTCCCAGATACGCAGTATTTT
clone_size: NA; v_call: TRBV4-3; j_call: TRBJ2-7; d_call: NA; cdr3_aa: CASSEGVQSSYEQYF; cdr3_nt: TGCGCCAGCAGCGAGGGTGTACAGAGCTCTTACGAGCAGTACTTC